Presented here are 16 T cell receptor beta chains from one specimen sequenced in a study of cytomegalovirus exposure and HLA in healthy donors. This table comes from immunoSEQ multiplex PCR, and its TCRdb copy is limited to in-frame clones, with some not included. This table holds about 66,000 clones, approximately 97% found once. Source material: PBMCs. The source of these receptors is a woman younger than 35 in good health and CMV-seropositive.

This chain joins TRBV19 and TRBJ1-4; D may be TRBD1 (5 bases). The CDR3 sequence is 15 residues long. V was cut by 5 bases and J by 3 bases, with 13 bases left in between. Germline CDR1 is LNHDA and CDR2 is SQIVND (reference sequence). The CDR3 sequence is CASSLRQLPNEKLFF. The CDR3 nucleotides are TGTGCCAGTAGTCTCCGACAGCTGCCTAATGAAAAACTGTTTTTT.

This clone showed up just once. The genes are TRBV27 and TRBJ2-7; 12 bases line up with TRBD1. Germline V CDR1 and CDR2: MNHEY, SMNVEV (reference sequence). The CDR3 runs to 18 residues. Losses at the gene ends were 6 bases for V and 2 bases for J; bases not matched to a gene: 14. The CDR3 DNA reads TGTGCCAGCAGCTCCCCCGGGACAGGGGGCGCTCGGGCCTACGAGCAGTACTTC. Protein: CASSSPGTGGARAYEQYF.

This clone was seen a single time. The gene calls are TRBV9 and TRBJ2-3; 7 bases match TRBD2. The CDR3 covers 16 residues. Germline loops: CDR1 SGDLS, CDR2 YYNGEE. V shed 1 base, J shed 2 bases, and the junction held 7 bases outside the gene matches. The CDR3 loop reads CASSVRAGRFTDTQYF. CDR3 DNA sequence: TGTGCCAGCAGCGTACGAGCGGGGAGGTTCACAGATACGCAGTATTTT. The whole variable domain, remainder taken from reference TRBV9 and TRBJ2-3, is DSGVTQTPKHLITATGQRVTLRCSPRSGDLSVYWYQQSLDQGLQFLIQYYNGEERAKGNILERFSAQQFPDLHSELNLSSLELGDSALYFCASSVRAGRFTDTQYFGPGTRLTVL.

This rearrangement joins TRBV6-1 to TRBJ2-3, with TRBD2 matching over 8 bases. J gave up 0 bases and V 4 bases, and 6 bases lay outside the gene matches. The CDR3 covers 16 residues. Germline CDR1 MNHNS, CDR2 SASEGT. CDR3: CASSVVLAGSTDTQYF. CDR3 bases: TGTGCCAGCAGTGTGGTGCTAGCGGGTAGCACAGATACGCAGTATTTT.

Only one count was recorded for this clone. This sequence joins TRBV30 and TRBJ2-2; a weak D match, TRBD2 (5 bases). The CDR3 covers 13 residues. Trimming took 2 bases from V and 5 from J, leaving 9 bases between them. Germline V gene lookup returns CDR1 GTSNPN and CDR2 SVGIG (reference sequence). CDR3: CAWSRTATGELFF. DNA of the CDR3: TGTGCCTGGAGTAGGACTGCTACCGGGGAGCTGTTTTTT. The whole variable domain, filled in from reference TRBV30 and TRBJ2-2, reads SQTIHQWPATLVQPVGSPLSLECTVEGTSNPNLYWYRQAAGRGLQLLFYSVGIGQISSEVPQNLSASRPQDRQFILSSKKLLLSDSGFYLCAWSRTATGELFFGEGSRLTVL.

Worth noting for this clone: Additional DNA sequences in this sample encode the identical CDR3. CDR3: CASSVYGGSSYNEQFF. In nucleotides, the CDR3 is TGTGCCAGCAGCGTATATGGCGGTAGCTCCTACAATGAGCAGTTCTTC. The chain couples TRBV9 to TRBJ2-1; no clear D gene. Germline lookup yields CDR1 SGDLS and CDR2 YYNGEE. The CDR3 runs 16 residues. Trimming cost V 1 base and J 0 bases, with 11 bases left between them. Based on the CDR3 plus reference TRBV9 and TRBJ2-1, the full variable domain is DSGVTQTPKHLITATGQRVTLRCSPRSGDLSVYWYQQSLDQGLQFLIQYYNGEERAKGNILERFSAQQFPDLHSELNLSSLELGDSALYFCASSVYGGSSYNEQFFGPGTRLTVL.

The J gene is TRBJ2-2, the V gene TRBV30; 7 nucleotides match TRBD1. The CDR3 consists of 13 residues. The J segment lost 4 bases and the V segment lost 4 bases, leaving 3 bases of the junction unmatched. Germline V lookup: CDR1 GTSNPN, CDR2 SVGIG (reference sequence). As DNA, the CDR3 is TGTGCCTGGACTGGGACAGCCACCGGGGAGCTGTTTTTT. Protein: CAWTGTATGELFF.

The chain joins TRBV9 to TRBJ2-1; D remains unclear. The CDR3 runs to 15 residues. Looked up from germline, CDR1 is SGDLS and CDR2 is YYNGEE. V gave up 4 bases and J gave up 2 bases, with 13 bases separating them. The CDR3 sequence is CASSPQTLTYNEQFF. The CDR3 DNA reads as TGTGCCAGCAGCCCTCAGACTCTTACCTACAATGAGCAGTTCTTC.

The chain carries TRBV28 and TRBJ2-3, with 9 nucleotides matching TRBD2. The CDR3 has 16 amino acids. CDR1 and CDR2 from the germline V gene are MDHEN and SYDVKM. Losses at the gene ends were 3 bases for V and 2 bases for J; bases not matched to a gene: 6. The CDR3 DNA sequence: TGTGCCAGCAGTTTGGCGCTAGCGGGGAACACAGATACGCAGTATTTT. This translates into CASSLALAGNTDTQYF. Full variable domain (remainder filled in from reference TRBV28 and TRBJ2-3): DVKVTQSSRYLVKRTGEKVFLECVQDMDHENMFWYRQDPGLGLRLIYFSYDVKMKEKGDIPEGYSVSREKKERFSLILESASTNQTSMYLCASSLALAGNTDTQYFGPGTRLTVL.

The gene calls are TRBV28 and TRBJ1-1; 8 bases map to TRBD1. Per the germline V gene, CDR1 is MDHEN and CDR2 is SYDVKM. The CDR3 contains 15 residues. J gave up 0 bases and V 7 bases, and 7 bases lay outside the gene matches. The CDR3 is CASTYRQGLNTEAFF. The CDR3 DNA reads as TGTGCCAGCACCTACCGACAGGGGTTGAACACTGAAGCTTTCTTT.

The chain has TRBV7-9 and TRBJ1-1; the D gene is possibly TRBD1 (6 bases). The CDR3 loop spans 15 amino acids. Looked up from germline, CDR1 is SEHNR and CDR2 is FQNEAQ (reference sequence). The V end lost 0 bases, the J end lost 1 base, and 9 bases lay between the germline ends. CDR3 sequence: CASSLAQGRNTEAFF. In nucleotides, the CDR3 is TGTGCCAGCAGCTTAGCCCAGGGGAGGAACACTGAAGCTTTCTTT.

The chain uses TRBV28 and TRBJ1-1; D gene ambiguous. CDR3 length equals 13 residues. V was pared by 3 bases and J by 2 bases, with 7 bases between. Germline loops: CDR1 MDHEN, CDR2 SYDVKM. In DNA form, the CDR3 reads TGTGCCAGCAGTTTTGCGGGCAACACTGAAGCTTTCTTT. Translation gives CASSFAGNTEAFF. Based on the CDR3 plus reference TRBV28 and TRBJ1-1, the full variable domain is DVKVTQSSRYLVKRTGEKVFLECVQDMDHENMFWYRQDPGLGLRLIYFSYDVKMKEKGDIPEGYSVSREKKERFSLILESASTNQTSMYLCASSFAGNTEAFFGQGTRLTVV.

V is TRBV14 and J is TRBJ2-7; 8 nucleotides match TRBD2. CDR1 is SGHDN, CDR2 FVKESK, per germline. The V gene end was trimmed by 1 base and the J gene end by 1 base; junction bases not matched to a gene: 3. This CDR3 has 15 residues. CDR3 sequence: CASSQGPGGSYEQYF. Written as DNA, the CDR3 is TGTGCCAGCAGCCAAGGTCCGGGAGGGTCCTACGAGCAGTACTTC.

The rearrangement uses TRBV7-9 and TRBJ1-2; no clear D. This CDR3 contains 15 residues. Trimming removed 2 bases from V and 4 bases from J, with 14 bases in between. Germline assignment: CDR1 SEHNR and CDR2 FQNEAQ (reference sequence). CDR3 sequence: CASSLTDGKGYGYTF. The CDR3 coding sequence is TGTGCCAGCAGCTTAACCGACGGGAAGGGCTATGGCTACACCTTC.

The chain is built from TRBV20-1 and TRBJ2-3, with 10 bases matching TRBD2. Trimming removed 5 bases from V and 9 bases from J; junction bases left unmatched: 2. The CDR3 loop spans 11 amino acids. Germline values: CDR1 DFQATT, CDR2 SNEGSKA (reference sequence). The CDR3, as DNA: TGCAGTGCTGTAGCGGGAGGCACGCAGTATTTT. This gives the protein CSAVAGGTQYF.

CDR3 protein: CASSLYRLETQYF. DNA for the CDR3: TGTGCCAGCAGCTTGTACAGGTTAGAGACCCAGTACTTC. This chain links TRBV5-6 with TRBJ2-5; D might be TRBD1 (5 bases). Trimming removed 1 base from V and 4 bases from J, with 8 bases in between. CDR1 and CDR2 (germline): SGHDT, YYEEEE. This CDR3 comprises 13 residues.